This passage covers 9 T cell receptor beta chains from one sample sequenced in a study of cytomegalovirus exposure and HLA in healthy donors. A multiplex PCR was run with 60 Vbeta primers and 13 Jbeta primers. Data came from immunoSEQ multiplex PCR; TCRdb stores just in-frame clones and leaves some out. The data show around 72,000 clones, around 64% seen once. The sequenced sample consisted of PBMCs. The source of these receptors is a middle-aged man in good health and CMV-seropositive.

V usage is TRBV29-1 and J usage is TRBJ2-2; TRBD1 matches at 10 bases. Germline assignment: CDR1 SQVTM and CDR2 ANQGSEA. The V and J ends lost 6 bases and 7 bases, in that order; junction bases with no gene match: 8. CDR3 length: 14 amino acids. The CDR3 DNA sequence: TGCAGCGTCGTTGGACAGGGGGGTGTCGGGGAGCTGTTTTTT. Translation gives CSVVGQGGVGELFF.

The chain recombines TRBV7-9 with TRBJ2-7; D is perhaps TRBD1 (6 bases). Germline V CDR1 and CDR2: SEHNR, FQNEAQ (reference sequence). The CDR3 consists of 15 residues. The ends were cut back, 3 bases at V and 7 bases at J, with 19 bases in the middle. Written as DNA, the CDR3 is TGTGCCAGCAGCTTTTCAGGGGCCCCCTACGTGGAGCAGTACTTC. It specifies CASSFSGAPYVEQYF.

In DNA, the CDR3 is TGTGCCAGCAGCCGGGACAGGGGATTTGACACCATATATTTT. Translation: CASSRDRGFDTIYF. This rearrangement joins TRBV6-5 to TRBJ1-3, with TRBD1 identical over 10 bases. The germline V gene encodes CDR1 MNHEY and CDR2 SVGAGI. CDR3 length: 14 amino acids. V lost 6 bases, J lost 8 bases, and 7 bases stayed unmatched.

The genes are TRBV2 and TRBJ1-4, with a possible D match to TRBD1 (6 bases). The CDR3 has 17 residues. V lost 6 bases to trimming and J lost 0 bases, with 17 bases between them. Germline loops: CDR1 SNHLY, CDR2 FYNNEI. This CDR3 reads CASRPRGLVATNEKLFF. The CDR3 DNA follows: TGTGCCAGCAGACCCAGGGGTTTAGTGGCAACTAATGAAAAACTGTTTTTT.

V is TRBV28 and J is TRBJ2-5, with D possibly being TRBD1 (5 bases). This CDR3 is built from 14 residues. V gave up 6 bases and J gave up 5 bases, with 16 bases separating them. The V gene's germline CDR1 is MDHEN and CDR2 SYDVKM. CDR3 nucleotide sequence: TGTGCCAGCAGAGTGGGGCATTCTGGTGAGACCCAGTACTTC. Translated, it gives CASRVGHSGETQYF.

This chain joins TRBV4-1 and TRBJ2-7, with a possible D match to TRBD1 (5 bases). The CDR3 totals 12 residues. Germline-derived CDR1 and CDR2 are MGHRA and YSYEKL. The V and J ends lost 2 bases and 3 bases respectively, with 5 bases between them. The CDR3 DNA reads as TGCGCCAGCAGCCAACAGGGCTACGAGCAGTACTTC. Protein sequence: CASSQQGYEQYF.

This chain connects TRBV28 to TRBJ2-7; no clear D. Trimming removed 2 bases at V and 6 bases at J, with 5 bases between. The CDR3 sequence is 11 residues long. The germline gives CDR1 MDHEN, CDR2 SYDVKM. The CDR3 DNA reads TGTGCCAGCAGTTTAGAGGCCGAGCAGTACTTC. Protein: CASSLEAEQYF. The whole variable domain, filled in from reference TRBV28 and TRBJ2-7, reads DVKVTQSSRYLVKRTGEKVFLECVQDMDHENMFWYRQDPGLGLRLIYFSYDVKMKEKGDIPEGYSVSREKKERFSLILESASTNQTSMYLCASSLEAEQYFGPGTRLTVT.

To note about this clone: The junction shows a germline mismatch at one end, possibly a read error. Distinct nucleotide sequences in the sample also encode this CDR3. The rearrangement joins TRBV2 to TRBJ1-1; D ambiguous. Germline V gene data show CDR1 as SNHLY and CDR2 as FYNNEI. The CDR3 loop spans 12 amino acids. The CDR3 nucleotides are TGTGCCAGCAGCCTTACCCAGACTGAAGCCTTCTTT. Protein sequence: CASSLTQTEAFF.

The V call is TRBV27, the J call TRBJ2-7; 9 bases are shared with TRBD1. The CDR3 has 15 residues. The junction had 7 bases not matched to a gene; V was cut back by 3 bases and J by 4 bases. The germline gives CDR1 MNHEY, CDR2 SMNVEV (reference sequence). CDR3 DNA sequence: TGTGCCAGCAGTTTCGCGGGACAGGGAGTTTACGAGCAGTACTTC. This codes for CASSFAGQGVYEQYF.